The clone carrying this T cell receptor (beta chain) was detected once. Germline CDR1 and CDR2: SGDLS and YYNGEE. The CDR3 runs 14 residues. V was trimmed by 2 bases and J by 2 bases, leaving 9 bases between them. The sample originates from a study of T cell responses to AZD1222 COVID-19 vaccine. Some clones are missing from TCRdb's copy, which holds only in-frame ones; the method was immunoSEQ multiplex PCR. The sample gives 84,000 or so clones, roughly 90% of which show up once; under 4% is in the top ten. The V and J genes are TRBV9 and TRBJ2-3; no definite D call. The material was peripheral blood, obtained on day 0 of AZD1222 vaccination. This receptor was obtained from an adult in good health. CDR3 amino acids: CASSVARPTDTQYF. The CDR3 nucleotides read TGTGCCAGCAGCGTTGCCAGGCCCACAGATACGCAGTATTTT.